This T cell receptor (beta chain) was identified during a study of T-cell memory formation after mild COVID-19. Whole-study context: TCR clusters mostly belonged to single donors.

Study-wide findings and caveats: The study found balanced CD4/CD8 in clones contracting day 15 to 85 and a CD4+ lean in later expanders. Pre-infection memory showed some responding clones, and this suggested that cross-reactive memory joined.

The V end lost 6 bases, the J end lost 2 bases, and 14 bases lay between the germline ends. The CDR3 spans 14 residues. Germline CDR1 is SNHLY and CDR2 is FYNNEI. TCRdb itself ran the 5' RACE reads through MiXCR, one entry per CDR3 protein. The sample gives 70,000 to 95,000 distinct CDR3 sequences, 9.5% to 15% of which show up once; 40% to 45% is in the top ten. The sample holds a few counts of this clonotype. The antigen remains unidentified. The chain couples TRBV2 to TRBJ2-7, with D hard to call. Sequenced input: PBMCs or a T cell subset sorted from them (not recorded which). The clonotype comes from a man in his late teens or twenties who had mild COVID-19 (a few samples of this study predate the infection). Cell type and time point are not known. The CDR3 here is CASSGKHNAYEQYV. The CDR3 nucleotides read TGTGCCAGCAGCGGCAAACACAACGCCTACGAGCAGTACGTC.